These 8 T cell receptor beta chains were all obtained from the same sample, sequenced in a study of OX40 agonist ivuxolimab in advanced cancers. Libraries were prepared by immunoSEQ multiplex PCR; TCRdb keeps only in-frame clonotypes and omits some of them. The table lists 50,000 or so clones, about 77% of them singletons. The sample was CD4+ or CD8+ T cells sorted from blood, taken in a trial of the OX40 agonist ivuxolimab. These receptors all come from an adult with an advanced solid tumor such as melanoma, head and neck, liver or kidney cancer.

V and J are TRBV14 and TRBJ2-1, with 7 bases aligning to TRBD1. CDR3 length: 14 residues. V gave up 10 bases and J gave up 3 bases; unmatched junction bases: 9. The V gene's germline CDR1 is SGHDN and CDR2 FVKESK. In DNA form, the CDR3 reads TGTGCCACCTCTCGGAGACAGGGCTACAATGAGCAGTTCTTC. Translated, it gives CATSRRQGYNEQFF.

This rearrangement joins TRBV7-8 to TRBJ1-4; no clear D. Germline V lookup: CDR1 SGHVS, CDR2 FQNEAQ. Trimming took 5 bases from V and 8 from J, leaving 12 bases between them. The CDR3 is 13 amino acids. CDR3 loop: CASSNLGWEKLFF. In DNA form, the CDR3 reads TGTGCCAGCAGCAACCTCGGTTGGGAAAAACTGTTTTTT.

This chain connects TRBV28 to TRBJ2-5, with D hard to call. The CDR3 spans 10 residues. V dropped 6 bases and J dropped 5 bases, with 4 bases sitting between them. The V gene's germline CDR1 is MDHEN and CDR2 SYDVKM. CDR3 DNA: TGTGCCAGCAGAAGTGAGACCCAGTACTTC. Translating it yields CASRSETQYF.

This clone was picked up one time. The CDR3 here is CASGTGVTRDTQYF. The CDR3 DNA reads as TGTGCCAGTGGCACAGGGGTTACCAGGGATACGCAGTATTTT. The chain has TRBV19 and TRBJ2-3, with 7 positions matching TRBD1. The trim removed 8 bases at V and 6 bases at J, leaving 11 bases unmatched. In germline, CDR1 is LNHDA, CDR2 SQIVND (reference sequence). The CDR3 length is 14 residues.

A single count supports this clone. The chain uses TRBV7-2 and TRBJ2-7; 8 bases are shared with TRBD2. The CDR3 contains 16 residues. V dropped 0 bases and J dropped 4; count of bases not matched to a gene: 8. Germline values: CDR1 SGHTA, CDR2 FQGNSA. The CDR3 spells CASSLAASGSRYEQYF. CDR3 nucleotides: TGTGCCAGCAGCTTAGCGGCCAGCGGGAGTAGATACGAGCAGTACTTC. Looking up the rest from reference TRBV7-2 and TRBJ2-7 gives the full variable domain: GAGVSQSPSNKVTEKGKDVELRCDPISGHTALYWYRQSLGQGLEFLIYFQGNSAPDKSGLPSDRFSAERTGGSVSTLTIQRTQQEDSAVYLCASSLAASGSRYEQYFGPGTRLTVT.

The rearrangement joins TRBV2 to TRBJ2-1; 7 bases map to TRBD1. The CDR3 runs to 15 residues. Germline assignment: CDR1 SNHLY and CDR2 FYNNEI. Trimming removed 6 bases from V and 6 bases from J; junction bases left unmatched: 11. CDR3 DNA sequence: TGTGCCAGCAGAACCGGGACAGACCCTCTCAATGAGCAGTTCTTC. This encodes CASRTGTDPLNEQFF.

In this sample, this clone turned up a few times. The chain has TRBV21-1 and TRBJ2-1; the D call TRBD2 from the table was never checked on the DNA. TRBV21-1 corresponds to a pseudogene. This CDR3 has 15 amino acids. CDR3 sequence: CASPRVRSSYNEQFF. DNA for the CDR3: TGTGCCAGCCCCAGAGTTAGGAGCTCCTACAATGAGCAGTTCTTC.

The chain joins TRBV5-5 to TRBJ1-1, with D maybe TRBD1 (6 bases). V lost 4 bases to trimming and J lost 1 base, with 14 bases between them. The CDR3 extends over 15 amino acids. CDR1 and CDR2 (germline): SGHKS, YYEKEE (reference sequence). The CDR3 loop reads CASSPGQLSNTEAFF. The CDR3 DNA is TGTGCCAGCAGCCCTGGACAGCTATCGAACACTGAAGCTTTCTTT. The full variable domain, rest sourced from reference TRBV5-5 and TRBJ1-1, is DAGVTQSPTHLIKTRGQQVTLRCSPISGHKSVSWYQQVLGQGPQFIFQYYEKEERGRGNFPDRFSARQFPNYSSELNVNALLLGDSALYLCASSPGQLSNTEAFFGQGTRLTVV.